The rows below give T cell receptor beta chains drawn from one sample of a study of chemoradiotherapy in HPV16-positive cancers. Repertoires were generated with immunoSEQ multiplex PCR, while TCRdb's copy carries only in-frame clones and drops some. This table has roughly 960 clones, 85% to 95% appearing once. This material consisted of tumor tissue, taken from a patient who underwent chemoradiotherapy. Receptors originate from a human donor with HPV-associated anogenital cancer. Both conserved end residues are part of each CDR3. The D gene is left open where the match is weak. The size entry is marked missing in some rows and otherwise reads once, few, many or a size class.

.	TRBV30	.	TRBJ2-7	CAWGPTAASEQYF	TGTGCCTGGGGGCCAACAGCGGCTTCCGAGCAGTACTTC
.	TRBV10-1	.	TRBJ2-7	CAKTLAYEQYF	TGCGCCAAAACCCTTGCCTACGAGCAGTACTTC
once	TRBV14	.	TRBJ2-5	CASSHPDGTQYF	TGTGCCAGCAGCCACCCGGACGGGACCCAGTACTTC
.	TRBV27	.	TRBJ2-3	CASSLRGLRTDTQYF	TGTGCCAGCAGCCTACGGGGCCTACGCACAGATACGCAGTATTTT
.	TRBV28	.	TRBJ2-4	CASIPQGLENIQYF	TGTGCCAGCATCCCCCAGGGGTTGGAGAACATTCAGTACTTC
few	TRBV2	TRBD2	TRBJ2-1	CASKERVAGEANEQFF	TGTGCCAGCAAAGAACGGGTAGCGGGGGAGGCTAATGAGCAGTTCTTC
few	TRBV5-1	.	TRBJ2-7	CASSLTGGENEQYF	TGCGCCAGCAGCTTGACAGGGGGGGAGAACGAGCAGTACTTC
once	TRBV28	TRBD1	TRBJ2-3	CASSSIQGGSTDTQYF	TGTGCCAGCAGTTCCATACAGGGGGGCAGCACAGATACGCAGTATTTT
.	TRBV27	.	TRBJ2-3	CASSPGPGDTQYF	TGTGCCAGCAGTCCCGGCCCAGGGGATACGCAGTATTTT
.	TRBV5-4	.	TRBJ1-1	CASSSAGGGKLNTEAFF	TGTGCCAGCAGCTCGGCGGGGGGCGGAAAGTTGAACACTGAAGCTTTCTTT
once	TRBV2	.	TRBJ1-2	CASSEAKDTLYGYTF	TGTGCCAGCAGTGAAGCCAAGGACACCCTCTATGGCTACACCTTC
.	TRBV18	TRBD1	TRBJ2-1	CASSLESQGATYNEQFF	TGTGCCAGCTCACTGGAGTCCCAGGGGGCGACCTACAATGAGCAGTTCTTC
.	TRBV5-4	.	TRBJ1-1	CASSLGGPGPEAFF	TGTGCCAGCAGCTTGGGAGGCCCAGGGCCTGAAGCTTTCTTT
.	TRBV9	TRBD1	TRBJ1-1	CASSPGQGNLMNTEAFF	TGTGCCAGCAGCCCCGGACAGGGAAACCTTATGAACACTGAAGCTTTCTTT
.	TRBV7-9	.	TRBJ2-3	CASSRGAASTDTQYF	TGTGCCAGCAGCCGGGGGGCAGCTAGCACAGATACGCAGTATTTT
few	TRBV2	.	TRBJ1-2	CASSHAGENGYTF	TGTGCCAGCAGCCACGCAGGGGAGAATGGCTACACCTTC
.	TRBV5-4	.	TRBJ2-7	CASSLDRYEQYF	TGTGCCAGCAGCTTGGACAGATACGAGCAGTACTTC
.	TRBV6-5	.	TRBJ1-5	CASSPGREGQPQHF	TGTGCCAGTTCCCCGGGCAGGGAGGGACAGCCCCAGCATTTT
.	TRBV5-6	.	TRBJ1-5	CASSFSSRRPIQPQHF	TGTGCCAGCAGCTTTTCTTCGCGGCGACCCATCCAGCCCCAGCATTTT
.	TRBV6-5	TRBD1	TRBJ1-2	CASSYLTGGDPFFTF	TGTGCCAGCAGTTACTTGACAGGGGGCGACCCGTTTTTCACCTTC
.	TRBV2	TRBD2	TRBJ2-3	CAGKTSVATDTQYF	TGTGCCGGAAAAACTAGCGTAGCCACAGATACGCAGTATTTT
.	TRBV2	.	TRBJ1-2	CASSGAQGYGYTF	TGTGCCAGCAGTGGGGCCCAGGGCTATGGCTACACCTTC
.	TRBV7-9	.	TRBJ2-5	CASSLVVGLETQYF	TGTGCCAGCAGCTTAGTTGTGGGGTTGGAGACCCAGTACTTC
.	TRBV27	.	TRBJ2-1	CASTRTPGENEQFF	TGTGCCAGCACACGAACCCCCGGGGAAAATGAGCAGTTCTTC
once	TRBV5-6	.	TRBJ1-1	CASNPRQGRSEAFF	TGTGCCAGCAACCCGCGCCAGGGGAGGTCTGAAGCTTTCTTT
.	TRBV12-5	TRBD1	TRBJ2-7	CASGRGQGAPYEQYF	TGTGCTAGTGGTAGGGGACAGGGGGCCCCCTACGAGCAGTACTTC
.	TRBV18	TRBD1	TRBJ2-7	CASSPAADRAEQYF	TGTGCCAGCTCACCGGCCGCGGACAGGGCCGAGCAGTACTTC
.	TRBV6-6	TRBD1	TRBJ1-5	CASRSDREYQPQHF	TGTGCCAGCAGATCCGACAGGGAGTATCAGCCCCAGCATTTT
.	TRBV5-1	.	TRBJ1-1	CASSFGSGGGNTEAFF	TGCGCCAGCAGCTTCGGAAGCGGCGGGGGGAACACTGAAGCTTTCTTT
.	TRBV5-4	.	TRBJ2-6	CASSSTATGSGANVLTF	TGTGCCAGCAGCTCAACGGCCACAGGGTCTGGGGCCAACGTCCTGACTTTC
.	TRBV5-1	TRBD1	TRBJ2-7	CASSLGTGEGEQYF	TGCGCCAGCAGCTTGGGGACAGGGGAGGGCGAGCAGTACTTC
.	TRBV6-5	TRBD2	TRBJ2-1	CASSYQVLAGSGEQFF	TGTGCCAGCAGTTACCAGGTACTAGCGGGGTCGGGAGAGCAGTTCTTC
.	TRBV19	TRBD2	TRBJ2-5	CASSRGLAVYQETQYF	TGTGCCAGTAGTAGGGGACTAGCGGTGTACCAAGAGACCCAGTACTTC
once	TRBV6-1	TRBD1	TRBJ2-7	CASSLRTGGGEQYF	TGTGCCAGCAGTCTAAGGACAGGGGGTGGGGAGCAGTACTTC
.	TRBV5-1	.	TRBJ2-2	CASSLGGRFTGELFF	TGCGCCAGCAGCTTGGGGGGGCGATTCACCGGGGAGCTGTTTTTT
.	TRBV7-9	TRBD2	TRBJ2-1	CASSSTLLAANEQFF	TGTGCCAGCAGCTCCACGCTACTAGCGGCTAATGAGCAGTTCTTC
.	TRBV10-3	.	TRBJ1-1	CAIKDPNTEAFF	TGTGCCATCAAGGATCCTAACACTGAAGCTTTCTTT
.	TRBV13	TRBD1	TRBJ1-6	CASSLGGQGNSPLHF	TGTGCCAGCAGCTTAGGGGGACAGGGTAATTCACCCCTCCACTTT
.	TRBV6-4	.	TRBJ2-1	CASSEQGGDEQFF	TGTGCCAGCAGTGAACAGGGGGGGGATGAGCAGTTCTTC
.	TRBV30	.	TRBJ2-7	CAWRGLTYEQYF	TGTGCCTGGAGGGGACTTACCTACGAGCAGTACTTC
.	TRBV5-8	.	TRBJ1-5	CASRGRSSNQPQHF	TGTGCCAGCCGGGGGCGGTCCAGCAATCAGCCCCAGCATTTT
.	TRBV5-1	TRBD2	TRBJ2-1	CASSSTSGSYNEQFF	TGCGCCAGCAGCTCTACTAGCGGATCCTACAATGAGCAGTTCTTC
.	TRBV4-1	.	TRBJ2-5	CASSQGTNEQETQYF	TGCGCCAGCAGCCAAGGGACAAATGAACAAGAGACCCAGTACTTC
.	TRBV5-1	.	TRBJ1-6	CASSLGFGEYNSPLHF	TGCGCCAGCAGCTTGGGGTTTGGGGAATATAATTCACCCCTCCACTTT
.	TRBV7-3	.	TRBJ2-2	CASSKNPQTGELFF	TGTGCCAGCAGCAAAAACCCACAGACCGGGGAGCTGTTTTTT
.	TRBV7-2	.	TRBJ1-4	CASSLGPGVRTNEKLFF	TGTGCCAGCAGCTTAGGTCCAGGGGTACGGACTAATGAAAAACTGTTTTTT
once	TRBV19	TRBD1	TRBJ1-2	CASTRTGGFYGYTF	TGTGCCAGTACGAGGACAGGGGGCTTTTATGGCTACACCTTC
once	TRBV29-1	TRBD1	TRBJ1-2	CAPGQGFGYGYTF	TGCGCACCGGGACAGGGCTTCGGCTATGGCTACACCTTC
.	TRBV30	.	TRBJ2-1	CAWSEGFYNEQFF	TGTGCCTGGAGCGAGGGGTTTTACAATGAGCAGTTCTTC
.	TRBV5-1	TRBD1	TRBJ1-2	CASSLGQGDYGYTF	TGCGCCAGCAGCTTGGGACAGGGGGACTATGGCTACACCTTC
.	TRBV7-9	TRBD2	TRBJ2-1	CASSRTSGGYNEQFF	TGTGCCAGCAGCCGGACTAGCGGGGGCTACAATGAGCAGTTCTTC